The 4 T cell receptor beta chains reported below all come from one sample, sequenced in a study of T cell responses to AZD1222 COVID-19 vaccine. TCRdb's table, derived via immunoSEQ multiplex PCR, lists solely in-frame clones and lacks some. The repertoire holds more than 60,000 clones, with roughly 85% as singletons. The specimen was peripheral blood, collected 28 days after the second AZD1222 dose. The receptors come from an adult who received the AZD1222 COVID-19 vaccine.

This clone was picked up one time. The CDR3 DNA sequence: TGTGCCAGCAGCTTGTTTTCGGGACAGATCGGCTATGGCTACACCTTC. Amino acid sequence: CASSLFSGQIGYGYTF. The chain recombines TRBV5-4 with TRBJ1-2, with 7 bases lining up with TRBD1. Germline CDR1 SGHNT, CDR2 YYREEE (reference sequence). CDR3 length: 16 residues. Trimming at V came to 1 base and at J to 4 bases, leaving 10 bases not matched to a gene.

The gene calls are TRBV5-1 and TRBJ1-2; 9 positions agree with TRBD1. The CDR3 covers 13 residues. Germline loops: CDR1 SGHRS, CDR2 YFSETQ. V trimming: 4 bases; J trimming: 6 bases; junction bases outside the gene matches: 4. CDR3 coding DNA: TGCGCCAGCAGCATTGACAGGGGGAATGGCTACACCTTC. Translation gives CASSIDRGNGYTF.

This chain uses TRBV5-1 with TRBJ2-7; D is possibly TRBD1 (5 bases). V was clipped by 2 bases and J by 2 bases, with 14 bases between them. The germline gives CDR1 SGHRS, CDR2 YFSETQ. This CDR3 region has 15 residues. The CDR3 DNA follows: TGCGCCAGCAGCTTTCTCGACAGCCTAACCTACGAGCAGTACTTC. It codes for CASSFLDSLTYEQYF.

V usage is TRBV4-3 and J usage is TRBJ2-1, with TRBD2 matching 14 bases. The V gene end was trimmed by 5 bases and the J gene end by 9 bases; junction bases not matched to a gene: 15. The CDR3 runs to 18 residues. Per the germline V gene, CDR1 is LGHNA and CDR2 is YSLEER. CDR3 sequence reads: CASSTPGLAGVGRGEQFF. CDR3 DNA: TGCGCCAGCAGCACTCCGGGACTAGCGGGAGTAGGGCGCGGTGAGCAGTTCTTC.